This entry is about one T cell receptor (beta chain). The target antigen is unknown. The trim removed 4 bases at V and 6 bases at J, leaving 13 bases unmatched. Germline CDR1 reads LGHNA; CDR2 reads YNFKEQ. The CDR3 extends over 16 amino acids. Regarding treatment: 19 received Ad26.COV2.S at low or high dose, single or two shots; five or six received placebo; per-sample allocation not given. Each sample was drawn 63 days after the first injection (of vaccine or placebo). Sequencing used immunoSEQ multiplex PCR; TCRdb keeps in-frame clones, though not all of them. The data contain about 400,000 clones, roughly nine tenths of them singletons. The record originates from a study of Ad26.COV2.S vaccination and SARS-CoV-2 variants. Study details: The donor belonged to the COV1001 Ad26.COV2.S trial arm. Ad26.COV2.S, an intramuscular injection, was given once or twice 56 days apart. Study-wide results and caveats: Considerable breadth of spike-specific CD8+ and CD4+ T cell responses has reportedly been documented following vaccination. The study found similar non-spike TCR breadth in vaccine and placebo recipients.

This TCR was recovered from a person aged 18-60 years who received the Ad26.COV2.S COVID-19 vaccine or a placebo. The source was peripheral blood, collected in a trial of Ad26.COV2.S vaccine versus placebo. This chain connects TRBV4-2 to TRBJ2-3; 7 nucleotides agree with TRBD2. The CDR3 nucleotides are TGTGCCAGCAGCCCCCGGGACTACCGGCAGGTGGATACGCAGTATTTT. Its protein product is CASSPRDYRQVDTQYF.